Listed below are T cell receptor beta chains from one sample, sequenced in a study of T cell responses to AZD1222 COVID-19 vaccine. Repertoires were generated with immunoSEQ multiplex PCR, while TCRdb's copy carries only in-frame clones and drops some. In the table there are 56,000 or so clones, 70% to 90% of which are singletons. Sequencing was performed on peripheral blood, taken on day 0 of AZD1222 vaccination. All receptors derive from an adult in good health. The CDR3 runs from the conserved cysteine through the conserved F or W. Each record gives: V gene, J gene, CDR3 protein.

TRBV29-1	TRBJ1-4	CSAKRQGREKLFF
TRBV11-2	TRBJ1-2	CASSLVANYGYTF
TRBV4-1	TRBJ1-1	CASSPQVNTEAFF
TRBV21-1	TRBJ1-1	CASSKVFRINTEAFF
TRBV12-3/TRBV12-4	TRBJ2-5	CASSSLIGETQYF
TRBV18	TRBJ2-1	CASSPPGQWYYNEQFF
TRBV28	TRBJ1-1	CASAEGGVTEAFF
TRBV2	TRBJ2-7	CASTPDGTYEQYF
TRBV7-9	TRBJ1-4	CASSLLESHIGKLFF
TRBV4-1	TRBJ2-1	CASSQGPFRGNEQFF
TRBV27	TRBJ2-1	CASSFRGHPIYNEQFF
TRBV10-3	TRBJ1-2	CAISGGQHYGYTF
TRBV3-1/TRBV3-2	TRBJ1-1	CASSQGIQGVVAFF
TRBV11-1	TRBJ2-2	CASSFGLNTGELFF
TRBV19	TRBJ2-2	CASNPPPGTGELFF
TRBV19	TRBJ1-5	CASSPQGRQPQHF